This paragraph reports one TCR beta chain. Antigen unknown. Between the trimmed V and J ends, which lost 7 bases and 9 bases, there was a span of 16 bases. CDR3 length equals 14 residues. This entry comes from a study of CD8 T cells in Susac syndrome. Overall study findings and caveats: The study conceded that relatively few individuals underwent its TCR sequencing and HLA analysis.

Sequencing of TCR beta was performed on blood CD8+ T cells and on blood CD4+ T cells. Random-hexamer reverse transcription was applied to roughly 0.5 to 1 ug RNA. A multiplex approach, immunoSEQ multiplex PCR, amplified TCR beta CDR3 across 54 Vbeta and 13 Jbeta. TCRdb fed the immunoSEQ multiplex PCR reads into MiXCR, producing one record per CDR3 protein. The sample has 150,000 to 200,000 distinct CDR3 sequences; 93% are singletons. The receptor comes from a human donor in good health. The J gene is TRBJ1-6, the V gene TRBV12-3 or TRBV12-4, with D perhaps TRBD1 (5 bases). Sequencing was done on a sample of CD4+ T cells from PBMCs. The CDR3 protein is CASTQGLEASPLHF. In DNA form, the CDR3 reads TGTGCCAGCACCCAGGGACTGGAGGCTTCACCCCTCCACTTT.